Listed here are 20 T cell receptor beta chains from one sample, sequenced in a study of CD8+ T cells in alopecia areata. TCR sequencing used cDNA made by reverse transcription of extracted RNA. Measured with immunoSEQ multiplex PCR; TCRdb has only the in-frame clones, and not every one. Altogether 90,000 to 130,000 clones were found in the sample, and no singletons occur. Sequencing was performed on lesional skin. The source is a C3H/HeJ mouse with alopecia areata. This strain has MHC haplotype H2-k.

This clone has only a few counts. Mouse names are used for the genes. The read comes to an end 4 residues before the CDR3 does, leaving the germline J gene to fill in the end. The chain employs TRBV19 and TRBJ2-2, with 9 bases matching TRBD1. CDR3 length: 17 residues. The trim removed 6 bases at V and 3 bases at J, leaving 12 bases unmatched. The germline V gene has CDR1 FNHDT and CDR2 SITEND (reference sequence). The CDR3 sequence: CASTYNPGQGYTGQLYF. CDR3 bases read: TGTGCCAGCACCTACAACCCGGGACAGGGATACACCGGG.

This clone has a handful of counts. Germline and genes here are mouse. The read ends 4 residues shy of where the CDR3 ends; the end is completed using the germline J gene. The rearrangement joins TRBV13-3 to TRBJ2-7; 9 bases align to TRBD2. CDR1 and CDR2 from the germline V gene are NNHDY and SYVADS. Trimming took 2 bases from V and 0 from J; bases not matched to a gene: 6. The CDR3 spans 16 residues. The DNA read from the CDR3 is TGTGCCAGCAGTGACTGGGGGGGGGAGAGCTCCTAT. This gives the protein CASSDWGGESSY. The whole CDR3 sequence is CASSDWGGESSYEQYF.

Concerning this clone: The gene symbols are mouse symbols. The read comes to an end 4 residues before the CDR3 does, leaving the germline J gene to fill in the end. V is TRBV19 and J is TRBJ2-2; TRBD1 matches at 7 bases. The junction had 0 bases not matched to a gene; V was cut back by 1 base and J by 6 bases. The V gene's germline CDR1 is FNHDT and CDR2 SITEND (reference sequence). CDR3 length equals 13 residues. The CDR3 sequence is CASSIQGAGQLYF. Partial CDR3 DNA: TGTGCCAGCAGTATACAGGGGGCCGGG.

This clone was picked up a small number of times. Gene names are mouse gene names. The CDR3 is CASSNQGADEQYF. CDR3 DNA, as far as it was read: TGTGCCAGCAGTAACCAGGGGGCCGAT. The chain has TRBV13-1 and TRBJ2-7, with 8 bases that match TRBD1. The read terminates 4 residues before the CDR3 end, so the remaining end is supplied by the germline J gene. The germline V gene encodes CDR1 NSHNY and CDR2 SYGAGN. The CDR3 runs 13 residues.

Points on this clone: The listed genes are named as in mouse. Coverage ceases 4 residues before the CDR3 finishes, and the germline J gene fills in the end. This sequence joins TRBV13-3 and TRBJ2-7; tentatively, D is TRBD1 (5 bases). The CDR3 length is 13 residues. CDR1 is NNHDY, CDR2 SYVADS, per germline. V was shortened by 5 bases and J by 0 bases, with 9 bases between the two germline ends. The CDR3 bases that were read are TGTGCCAGCAGCCTCCAGGGCTCCTAT. Protein: CASSLQGSY. The whole CDR3 region reads CASSLQGSYEQYF.

Comments on this clone: The protein TCRdb lists differs from the translation of the DNA at residue 10; the protein given here is translated from the DNA itself. Genes and germline are mouse. The read halts 3 residues ahead of the CDR3 end, with the missing end drawn from the germline J gene. The V call is TRBV13-3, the J call TRBJ1-3; D ambiguous. Trimming stripped 1 base from V and 2 bases from J, with 4 bases between. Germline V gives CDR1 NNHDY, CDR2 SYVADS. This CDR3 spans 13 amino acids. The CDR3 bases that were read are TGTGCCAGCAGTGATCTCGCTGGAAATACG. Its translation: CASSDLAGNT. The whole CDR3 sequence reads CASSDLAGNTLYF.

Comments on this clone: Gene names follow the mouse nomenclature. CDR3 in amino acids: CAWSLDWGGNYAEQFF. CDR3 bases read: TGTGCCTGGAGTCTAGACTGGGGGGGGAACTATGCT. The chain couples TRBV31 to TRBJ2-1; TRBD2 aligns across 11 bases. The sequenced fragment ends 4 residues before the CDR3 boundary, so the rest is inferred from the germline J gene. The V gene end was trimmed by 0 bases and the J gene end by 1 base; junction bases not matched to a gene: 2. Germline V gene sequence: CDR1 GKSSPN, CDR2 SITVG. The CDR3 is 16 residues long.

As for this clone: The gene symbols are mouse symbols. The read ends 4 residues before the CDR3 terminus; that terminus is restored from the germline J gene. V gene TRBV13-3 combines with J gene TRBJ2-1, with TRBD2 identical over 9 bases. The CDR3 has 17 amino acids. The germline V gene encodes CDR1 NNHDY and CDR2 SYVADS. CDR3 loop: CASSDARWGGAIAEQFF. CDR3 bases read: TGTGCCAGCAGTGATGCAAGGTGGGGGGGCGCGATAGCT.

At least ten counts were recorded for this clone. Germline and genes: mouse. The read is 4 residues too short to cover the CDR3 end, so that end is filled in from the germline J gene. The V gene is TRBV1, the J gene TRBJ1-1, with D possibly matching TRBD1 (5 bases). The CDR3 totals 13 residues. The V and J ends lost 1 base and 4 bases respectively, with 7 bases between them. Per the germline V gene, CDR1 is NSQYPW and CDR2 is LRSPGD (reference sequence). The DNA read from the CDR3 is TGCACCTGCAGTGCAGCCCAGGGCACA. It is translated as CTCSAAQGT. The entire CDR3 protein reads CTCSAAQGTEVFF.

Comment on this clone: A junction boundary mismatches the germline segment, possibly from a read error. Here the gene names and germline are mouse. Read coverage stops 4 residues before the CDR3 terminus; the germline J gene supplies the remainder. The chain joins TRBV1 to TRBJ2-2; 8 bases are a match to TRBD2. Germline lookup yields CDR1 NSQYPW and CDR2 LRSPGD (reference sequence). CDR3 size: 17 residues. The covered CDR3 bases are TGCACCTGTAGTGCAGATTGGGGGGGGGCAAACACCGGG. This translates into CTCSADWGGANTG. In full, the CDR3 is CTCSADWGGANTGQLYF.

For this clone: The genes and germline here are from mouse. The read halts 4 residues ahead of the CDR3 end, with the missing end drawn from the germline J gene. The gene calls are TRBV17 and TRBJ1-4, with TRBD1 as a possible D gene (6 bases). With 6 bases removed from V and 0 bases from J, the gap between germline ends came to 14 bases. CDR3 length: 16 residues. CDR1 and CDR2 from the germline V gene are MNHDT and YYDKIL. The CDR3 DNA, read in part, is TGTGCTAGCAGCCGCTTTGGACAGTTTTCCAACGAA. Amino acids: CASSRFGQFSNE. The entire CDR3 protein is CASSRFGQFSNERLFF.

Comment on this clone: The gene names here belong to mouse. The read halts 4 residues ahead of the CDR3 end, with the missing end drawn from the germline J gene. The chain joins TRBV1 to TRBJ2-7; TRBD1 matches at 9 bases. Germline V gene data show CDR1 as NSQYPW and CDR2 as LRSPGD (reference sequence). This CDR3 has 14 residues. CDR3 sequence reads: CTCSEGQGVDEQYF. Partial CDR3 DNA: TGCACCTGCAGTGAGGGACAGGGAGTCGAT. The variable domain in full, completed from reference TRBV1 and TRBJ2-7, reads VTLLEQNPRWRLVPRGQAVNLRCILKNSQYPWMSWYQQDLQKQLQWLFTLRSPGDKEVKSLPGADYLATRVTDTELRLQVANMSQGRTLYCTCSEGQGVDEQYFGPGTRLTVL.

Details on this clone: Genes and germline come from the mouse. The read ends 4 residues early relative to the CDR3; the germline J gene fills the gap. In the same sample, other DNA sequences code for this CDR3. The chain recombines TRBV13-3 with TRBJ2-5; 7 bases fit TRBD2. The germline V gene has CDR1 NNHDY and CDR2 SYVADS. V was clipped by 3 bases and J by 3 bases; unmatched bases: 4. The CDR3 has 14 amino acids. The CDR3 protein is CASSGGGPQDTQYF. The part of the CDR3 DNA that was read is TGTGCCAGCAGTGGGGGGGGACCGCAAGAC.

This clone was seen a few times. The translated DNA and TCRdb's protein are not identical at residue 13; the protein here was translated from the DNA. The germline and genes are mouse ones. The part of the CDR3 DNA that was read is TGCACCTGCAGTGCAGATAGGGGGACAACTGGAAATACG. It is translated as CTCSADRGTTGNT. The full CDR3 reads CTCSADRGTTGNTLYF. The gene calls are TRBV1 and TRBJ1-3; TRBD1 is a possible D gene (6 bases). The read terminates 3 residues before the CDR3 end, so the remaining end is supplied by the germline J gene. The germline CDR1 and CDR2 sequences are NSQYPW and LRSPGD (reference sequence). V lost 0 bases and J 2 bases, leaving 11 bases between the germline ends. The CDR3 runs to 16 residues.

Comments on this clone: The listed genes are named as in mouse. Read coverage stops 4 residues before the CDR3 terminus; the germline J gene supplies the remainder. The rearrangement links TRBV19 to TRBJ2-7; 8 bases fit TRBD1. CDR1 FNHDT and CDR2 SITEND come from the germline V gene (reference sequence). The CDR3 has 14 residues. J gave up 3 bases and V 5 bases, and 7 bases lay outside the gene matches. The part of the CDR3 DNA that was read is TGTGCCAGCAGCCCCGGGACAGGCATCTAT. Translating gives CASSPGTGIY. The CDR3, in full, reads CASSPGTGIYEQYF.

The sample holds a few counts of this clone. The gene names here belong to mouse. Read sequence stops 4 residues before the CDR3 end, and the germline J gene provides the missing end. The chain is built from TRBV1 and TRBJ2-3; 11 nucleotides align to TRBD2. The CDR3 covers 16 residues. CDR1 is NSQYPW, CDR2 LRSPGD, per germline (reference sequence). With V trimmed by 6 bases and J by 1 base, 6 bases remained unmatched. CDR3 protein: CTCRKTGGVGAETLYF. CDR3 DNA (partial): TGCACCTGCAGGAAGACTGGGGGGGTTGGTGCAGAA.

Comment on this clone: The genes and germline here are from mouse. The read terminates 4 residues ahead of where the CDR3 ends, so the germline J gene completes it. The rearrangement links TRBV13-3 to TRBJ2-5, with 9 positions matching TRBD2. Germline loops: CDR1 NNHDY, CDR2 SYVADS. This CDR3 has 14 residues. The part of the CDR3 DNA that was read is TGTGCCAGCAGCACCGTGGGGGGGCGCGAC. Its protein product is CASSTVGGRD. The entire CDR3 is CASSTVGGRDTQYF.

This clone was observed a few times. These gene names are mouse names. The read ends 4 residues shy of where the CDR3 ends; the end is completed using the germline J gene. The chain combines TRBV13-2 with TRBJ2-5, with TRBD1 matching over 9 bases. CDR3 size: 13 residues. Looked up from germline, CDR1 is NNHNN and CDR2 is SYGAGS (reference sequence). CDR3 residues: CASGGQGEDTQYF. Incomplete CDR3 DNA: TGTGCCAGCGGTGGACAGGGGGAAGAC.

Turning to this clone: All gene names here are mouse names. The CDR3 goes on 4 residues after the read ends, and that part is filled in from the germline J gene. The chain joins TRBV13-3 to TRBJ2-5; TRBD1 might be the D (5 bases). The CDR3 has 14 amino acids. Germline V gene sequence: CDR1 NNHDY, CDR2 SYVADS. The CDR3 protein is CASSDAQGGDTQYF. The sequenced CDR3 bases are TGTGCCAGCAGTGATGCGCAGGGTGGGGAC.

Of note for this clone: The listed genes are named as in mouse. Read coverage stops 4 residues before the CDR3 terminus; the germline J gene supplies the remainder. This sequence joins TRBV13-3 and TRBJ2-2; TRBD2 matches at 12 bases. Losses at the gene ends were 6 bases for V and 3 bases for J; bases not matched to a gene: 3. CDR1 is NNHDY, CDR2 SYVADS, per germline. The length of the CDR3 is 15 residues. The DNA read from the CDR3 is TGTGCCAGCACCTGGGACTGGGGGGACACCGGG. Translation gives CASTWDWGDTG. In full, the CDR3 is CASTWDWGDTGQLYF.